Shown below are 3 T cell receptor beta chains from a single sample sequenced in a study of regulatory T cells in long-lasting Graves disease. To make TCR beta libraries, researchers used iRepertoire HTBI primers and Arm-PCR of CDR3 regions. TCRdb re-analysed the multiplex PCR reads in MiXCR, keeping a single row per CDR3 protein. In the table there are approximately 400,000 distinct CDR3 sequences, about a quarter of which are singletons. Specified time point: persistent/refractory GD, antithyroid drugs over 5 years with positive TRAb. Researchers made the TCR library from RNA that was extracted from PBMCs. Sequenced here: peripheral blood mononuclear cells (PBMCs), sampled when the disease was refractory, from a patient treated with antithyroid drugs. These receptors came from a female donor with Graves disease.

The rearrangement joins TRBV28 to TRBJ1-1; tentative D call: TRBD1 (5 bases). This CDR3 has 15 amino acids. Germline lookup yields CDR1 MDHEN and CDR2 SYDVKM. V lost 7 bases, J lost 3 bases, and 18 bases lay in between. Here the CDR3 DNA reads TGTGCCAGCATCTCGCCCTCCGGGGGGTACACTGAAGCTTTCTTT. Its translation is CASISPSGGYTEAFF.

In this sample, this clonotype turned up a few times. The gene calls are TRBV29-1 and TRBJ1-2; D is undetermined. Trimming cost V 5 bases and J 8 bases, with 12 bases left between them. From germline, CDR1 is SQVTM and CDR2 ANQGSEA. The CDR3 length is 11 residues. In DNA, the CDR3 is TGCAGCGTTCTAGCGGCTGGGGGCTACACCTTC. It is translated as CSVLAAGGYTF.

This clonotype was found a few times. CDR3 bases: TGTGCCAGCAGCTACTACCGGGACAGTGAAGCTTTCTTT. This translates into CASSYYRDSEAFF. The chain is built from TRBV11-1 and TRBJ1-1; 7 bases map to TRBD1. V gave up 4 bases and J gave up 7 bases; unmatched junction bases: 6. This CDR3 has 13 amino acids. The germline gives CDR1 SGHAT, CDR2 FQDESV (reference sequence).